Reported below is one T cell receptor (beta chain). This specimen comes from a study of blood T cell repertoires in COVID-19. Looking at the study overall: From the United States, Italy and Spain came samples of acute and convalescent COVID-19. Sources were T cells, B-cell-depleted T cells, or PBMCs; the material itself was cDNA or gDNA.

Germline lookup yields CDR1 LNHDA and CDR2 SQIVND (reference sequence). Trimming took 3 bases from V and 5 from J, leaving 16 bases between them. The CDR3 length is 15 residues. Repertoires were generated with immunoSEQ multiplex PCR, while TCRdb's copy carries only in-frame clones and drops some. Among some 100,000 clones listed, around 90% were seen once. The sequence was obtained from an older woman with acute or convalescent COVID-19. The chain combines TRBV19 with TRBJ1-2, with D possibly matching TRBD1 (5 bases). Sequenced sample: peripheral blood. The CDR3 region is CASSMGGQGRYGYTF. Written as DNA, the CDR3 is TGTGCCAGTAGTATGGGAGGGCAGGGTCGGTATGGCTACACCTTC.